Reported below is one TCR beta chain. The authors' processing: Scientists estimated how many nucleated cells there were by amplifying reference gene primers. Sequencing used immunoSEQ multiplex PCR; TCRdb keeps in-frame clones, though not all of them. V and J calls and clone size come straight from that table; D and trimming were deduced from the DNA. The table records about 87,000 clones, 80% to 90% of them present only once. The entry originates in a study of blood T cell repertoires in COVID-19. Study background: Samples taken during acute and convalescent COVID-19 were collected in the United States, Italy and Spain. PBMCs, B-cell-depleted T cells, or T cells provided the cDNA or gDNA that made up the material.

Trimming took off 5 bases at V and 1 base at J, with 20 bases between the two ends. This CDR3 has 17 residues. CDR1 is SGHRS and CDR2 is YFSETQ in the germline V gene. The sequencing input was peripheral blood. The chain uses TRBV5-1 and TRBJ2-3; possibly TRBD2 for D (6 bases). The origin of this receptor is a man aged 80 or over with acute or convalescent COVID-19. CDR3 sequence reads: CASSRWSLPGGTDTQYF. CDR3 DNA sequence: TGCGCCAGCAGTCGGTGGTCCCTTCCGGGAGGCACAGATACGCAGTATTTT. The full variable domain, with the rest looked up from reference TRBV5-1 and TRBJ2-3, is KAGVTQTPRYLIKTRGQQVTLSCSPISGHRSVSWYQQTPGQGLQFLFEYFSETQRNKGNFPGRFSGRQFSNSRSEMNVSTLELGDSALYLCASSRWSLPGGTDTQYFGPGTRLTVL.